The T cell receptor beta chain described here comes from a study of cytomegalovirus exposure and HLA in healthy donors (dated by TCRdb to about 2017). About the investigation overall: According to an earlier analysis of 587 of the donors, about 190 million T cells yielded roughly 110 million unique TCR beta sequences and 276 Gb of sequence data. Donor age, sex, ethnicity and CMV serostatus were compiled alongside the repertoire data. Among the roughly 400 genotyped donors, around 81% belonged to the genetic ancestry cluster associated with self-reported Caucasian donors. The study aimed to test whether signatures of past pathogen exposure could be identified by cataloging public T cell receptors. A later genetic analysis used genome-wide SNP genotypes for about 65% of the roughly 670 donors, treating that subset as a discovery cohort. The T cell repertoires of 550 to 850 subjects were profiled by immunosequencing and related to cytomegalovirus serostatus. Every repertoire in the discovery cohort had been generated on one and the same sequencing platform. Rather than using new phenotypic data, the later analysis identified candidate immune exposures from TCR beta sequences and from how often those sequences occurred across donors. A few DR-DQ haplotypes were handled as single units for association and clustering because linkage in the cohort was strong. Approximately 300 gigabases of sequencing data and roughly 81 million unique TCR sequences made up an early release that covered approximately 700 HLA-typed donors. HLA typing covered class I and class II loci at four-digit resolution. Along with the approximately 700-subject first cohort, a separate validation cohort of roughly 110 different subjects was used. Among some 410 genotyped donors of the cohort, an average of approximately 250,000 unique TCR beta nucleotide sequences were sequenced per donor, roughly 18% of them non-productive. Typing coverage varied by locus: about 620-630 donors for A, B, C, DRB1 and DQB1; 500 to 550 for DQA1; some 610 for DPA1; around 490 for DPB1. To study patterns of TCR occurrence, a later analysis re-analyzed previously published TCR beta repertoires from around 660 donors and added high-resolution HLA genotyping. To predict cytomegalovirus infection status, the study brought together high-throughput TCR immunosequencing, statistical association of individual TCRs with disease status, and machine learning. In an earlier analysis of 500 to 650 of the donors, high-throughput TCR beta sequencing was used to judge whether each TCR beta V gene segment behaved as functional or pseudogenic. The paper as a whole reports these results and caveats: An association between a missense DCLRE1C variant and V-gene and J-gene trimming of TCR beta chains was found in a later genetic analysis and replicated in an independent cohort. A cluster of highly shared sequence variants was judged likely to be a technical artifact of the sequencing pipeline. Because HLA typing was unavailable for some donors at each locus, only the typed subset was used in association tests. A few of the identified cytomegalovirus-associated TCR beta chains were confirmed in vitro to be specific for cytomegalovirus antigens. Compared with the approximately 720-donor mean, donors in an Asian-associated ancestry cluster had fewer N-insertions in productive TCRs, according to a later genetic analysis. At a false discovery rate of 0.05, a later analysis linked about 16,000 TCR beta sequences to specific HLA alleles. Because counts were too low, more than 15 rarely observed V segments, including chromosome 9 orphons, were excluded from the earlier analysis of roughly 580 of the donors. A later analysis found that TCR association rates varied across HLA loci, with DRB1 alleles showing the most associated TCRs and HLA-C alleles the fewest. Broadly in line with IMGT annotations, most TCR beta V segments showed up in productive rearrangements about 90% or about 30% of the time in an earlier analysis of about 500 of the donors. In a later analysis, HLA-associated TCR beta chains were found to be more clonally expanded and to have lower generation probabilities than equally common non-associated chains. In the study, roughly 160 TCR beta chains were listed as associated with cytomegalovirus. Presence/absence analyses assumed roughly uniform sequencing depth across donors, an assumption that may not hold. Assigning TCR associations to individual alleles was difficult when HLA alleles, especially DR and DQ, strongly co-occurred. The classifier was reported to diagnose cytomegalovirus status with high specificity and sensitivity in both the original cohort and the validation cohort. Linkage disequilibrium might explain the correlated functional status among segregating V segments, but an unknown experimental factor could not be ruled out. A later analysis reported that several top co-occurrence clusters appeared linked to parvovirus B19, influenza, CMV and Epstein-Barr virus. Most TCR sequences were observed very rarely across donors, whereas some public TCRs were present in many individuals. Most CMV-associated TCR beta chains appeared to be HLA-restricted in a later analysis, and the HLA associations seemed to be driven largely by CMV exposure. A further reported finding was that TCR beta sequences accurately predicted the HLA-A and HLA-B alleles for most subjects in the first cohort. For the cohort, immune exposure information was limited to CMV serostatus. Because the 87-base-pair reads could not distinguish some IMGT-functional V segments, including TRBV6-2 and TRBV6-3, those segments were excluded. The cohort was sequenced for TCR beta chains only, and without alpha or paired-chain data the features that could be detected were limited. The authors suggested that the approach could potentially be generalized to other disease states and immunological phenotypes.

The germline V gene yields SGDLS for CDR1 and YYNGEE for CDR2. Here V drops 3 bases and J drops 5 bases, and the junction holds 7 bases not matched to any gene. Counted from cysteine to phenylalanine, this CDR3 has 14 amino acids. CDR3 DNA only is kept here, 42 bases in frame from base 1. The cohort consisted of 670 or so healthy bone marrow donors. All cohort members were sampled while nominally healthy, although unrecorded immune exposures were likely present. The donor was CMV seropositive and was included in the group of 250 to 350 seropositive cohort members. Each donor provided a peripheral blood sample, and peripheral blood mononuclear cells were used for TCR beta sequencing. Genomic DNA was extracted from the blood cell samples with the Qiagen DNeasy Blood Extraction Kit. Comment on this clone: There is no known antigen for this receptor. Nothing much larger sits one base from this clone, and base qualities are not available.

Libraries were made using the immunoSEQ multiplex PCR assay. For the multiplex PCR, a mixture combining 60 forward primers for TCR Vbeta segments and 13 reverse primers for TCR Jbeta segments was used. The CDR3 region of rearranged TCR beta genes was amplified from genomic DNA by a multiplex PCR assay. The amplified TCR beta libraries were sequenced on the Illumina HiSeq System as 87-base-pair reads. The study's processing was this. Across the 666 repertoires, a later analysis counted 80 million or so unique TCR beta chains, roughly 11 million of which were shared by at least two donors. A nearest-neighbor algorithm error-corrected the raw reads and collapsed the reads into unique sequences, merging closely related sequences to remove PCR and sequencing errors. To assign V, D and J gene segments, CDR3 sequences were aligned to IMGT reference sequences. For a sequence to be retained, a match of at least six nucleotides was required to both a V gene segment and a J gene segment. Rearrangements were classified as productive when the CDR3 lacked stop codons and remained in frame with V and J, and all other rearrangements were classified as non-productive. Following IMGT convention, CDR3 was defined as the stretch from the second conserved V-encoded cysteine up to the conserved J-encoded phenylalanine. The earlier analysis of fewer than 750 of the donors excluded sequences that lacked an unambiguous match to a single V gene segment. In an earlier analysis of 587 of the donors, V segments were called functional above 56.7% productive rearrangements and were called segregating when the between-donor standard deviation exceeded 5%. To diagnose cytomegalovirus status from the catalog of TCR beta chain sequences, a statistical classification framework was built. V and J gene assignment, in a later analysis, came from comparing TCR nucleotide sequences with IMGT/GENE-DB human TR gene sequences. A later analysis assigned CDR3 sequences and most-parsimonious VDJ recombination scenarios with the TCRdist pipeline. In a later analysis, each TCR beta chain was defined by its CDR3 amino acid sequence together with its V-gene family, and reads without a unique V-gene family were excluded. To address suspected cross-contamination and a sequencing artifact, a later analysis removed a few hundred highly shared, low-generation-probability nucleotide sequences. For each public chain, a later analysis derived a clonal expansion index from normalized ranks of inferred template counts within each repertoire. In a later analysis, generation probabilities were computed with a VDJ recombination model fitted to out-of-frame rearrangements, and the resulting probabilities were checked against IGoR. In a later analysis, TCR-TCR, TCR-HLA and TCR-CMV co-occurrence was scored with hypergeometric tests, and a repertoire-size bias correction was applied to TCR pairs. In a later analysis, false discovery rates were estimated by permuting HLA or CMV assignments 20 times. In a later analysis, co-occurring TCRs were grouped with DBSCAN, and TCRdist sequence similarity was added when clustering was performed within HLA-allele-positive subsets. Repertoires with fewer than 30,000 or more than 120,000 public chains, plus five repertoires with anomalous nucleotide sharing, were excluded from co-occurrence clustering. As stored in TCRdb, this immuneACCESS dataset retains in-frame rearrangements with V and J assigned. A fraction of the clones does not appear; measured against another copy, unresolved V genes explain less than half of the discrepancy, and the remainder lacks a known reason. The V and J calls and the clone size are those of that table, but D and trimming were determined from the DNA. This sample gives 150,000 or so clones in total; about four fifths of them show up just once. The ten largest clones represent 1% of the sample.

This sequence originates from a woman in her fifties or sixties in good health and CMV-seropositive. The sample comprised PBMCs. The rearrangement joined TRBV9 to TRBJ2-7; 8 junctional bases match TRBD2. The CDR3 has the sequence CASSANTAGDEQYF. At the DNA level, the sequence is TGTGCCAGCAGCGCCAACACAGCGGGAGACGAGCAGTACTTC.